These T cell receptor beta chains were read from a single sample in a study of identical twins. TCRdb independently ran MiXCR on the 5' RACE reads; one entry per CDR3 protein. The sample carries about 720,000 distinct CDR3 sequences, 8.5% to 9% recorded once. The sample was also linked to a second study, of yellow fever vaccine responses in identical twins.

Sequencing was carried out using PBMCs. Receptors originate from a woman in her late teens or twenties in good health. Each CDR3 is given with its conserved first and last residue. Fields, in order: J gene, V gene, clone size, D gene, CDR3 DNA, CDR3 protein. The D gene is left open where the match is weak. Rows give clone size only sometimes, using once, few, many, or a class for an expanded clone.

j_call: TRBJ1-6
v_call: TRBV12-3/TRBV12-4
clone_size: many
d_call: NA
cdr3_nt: TGTGCCAGCACCCAAAGTGGGGGCTATGGTTCACCCCTCCACTTT
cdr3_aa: CASTQSGGYGSPLHF

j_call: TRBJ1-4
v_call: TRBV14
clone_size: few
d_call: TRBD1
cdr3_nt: TGTGCCAGCAGCCAAGATAAAGTACGGGACAGGGGGCGTGAAAAACTGTTTTTT
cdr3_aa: CASSQDKVRDRGREKLFF

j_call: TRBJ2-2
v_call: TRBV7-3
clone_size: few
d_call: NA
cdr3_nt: TGTGCCAGCAGCTCCAGGGACACCGGGGAGCTGTTTTTT
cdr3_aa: CASSSRDTGELFF

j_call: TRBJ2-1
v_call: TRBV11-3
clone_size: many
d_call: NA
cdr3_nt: TGTGCCAGCAGCCAAGGGGCTGAGCAGTTCTTC
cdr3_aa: CASSQGAEQFF

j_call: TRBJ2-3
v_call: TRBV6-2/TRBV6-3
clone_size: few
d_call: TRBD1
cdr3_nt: TGTGCCAGCAGTACCCAGGGGGACACAGATACGCAGTATTTT
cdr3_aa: CASSTQGDTDTQYF

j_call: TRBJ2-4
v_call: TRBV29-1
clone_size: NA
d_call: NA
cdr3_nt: TGCAGCGTCGAGGGGCGCGTTGAAGCCAAAAACATTCAGTACTTC
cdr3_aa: CSVEGRVEAKNIQYF

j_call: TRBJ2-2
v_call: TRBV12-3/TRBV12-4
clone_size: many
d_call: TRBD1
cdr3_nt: TGTGCCAGCAGGGACAGGGGGCTTGACACCGGGGAGCTGTTTTTT
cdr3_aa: CASRDRGLDTGELFF

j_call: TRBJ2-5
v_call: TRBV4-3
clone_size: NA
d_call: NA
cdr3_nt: TGCGCCAGCAGCCAAGATTTCGAGACAGGAGAGACCCAGTACTTC
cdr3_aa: CASSQDFETGETQYF

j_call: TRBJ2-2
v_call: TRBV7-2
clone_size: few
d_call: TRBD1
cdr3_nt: TGTGCCAGCAGACCCCGAACAGGGGGCGCGGACACCGGGGAGCTGTTTTTT
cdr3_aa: CASRPRTGGADTGELFF

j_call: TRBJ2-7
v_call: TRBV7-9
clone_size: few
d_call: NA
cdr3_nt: TGTGCCAGCAGCTTTTTAGAATCGGGAGAAGAGTACGAGCAGTACTTC
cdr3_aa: CASSFLESGEEYEQYF

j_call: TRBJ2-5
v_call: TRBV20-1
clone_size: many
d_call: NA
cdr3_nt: TGCAGTGCTAGAGATATGCAGAAAGAGACCCAGTACTTC
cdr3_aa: CSARDMQKETQYF

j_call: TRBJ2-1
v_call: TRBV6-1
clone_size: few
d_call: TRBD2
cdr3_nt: TGTGCCAGCGGGGATAGCGGGAGCGGGTCCTACAATGAGCAGTTCTTC
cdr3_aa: CASGDSGSGSYNEQFF

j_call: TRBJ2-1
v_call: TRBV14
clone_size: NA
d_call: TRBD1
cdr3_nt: TGTGCCAGCAAGGGACAGGGCGACAATGAGCAGTTCTTC
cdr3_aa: CASKGQGDNEQFF

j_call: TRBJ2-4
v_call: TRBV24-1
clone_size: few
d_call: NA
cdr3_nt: TGTGCCACCAGTGATGCGGACAGAATAGACATTCAGTACTTC
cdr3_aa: CATSDADRIDIQYF

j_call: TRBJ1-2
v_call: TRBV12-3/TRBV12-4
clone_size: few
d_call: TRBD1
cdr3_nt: TGTGCCAGCAGTCCTGGGACAGGGGGTAGGTATGGCTACACCTTC
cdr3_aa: CASSPGTGGRYGYTF

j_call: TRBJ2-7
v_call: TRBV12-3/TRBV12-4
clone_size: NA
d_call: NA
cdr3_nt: TGTGCCAGCACCCCCGGCTACGAGCAGTACTTC
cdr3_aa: CASTPGYEQYF

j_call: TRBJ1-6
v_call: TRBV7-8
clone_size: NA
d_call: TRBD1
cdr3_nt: TGTGCCAGCAGCGTGACAGGGGGAGGATCACCCCTCCACTTT
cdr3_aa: CASSVTGGGSPLHF

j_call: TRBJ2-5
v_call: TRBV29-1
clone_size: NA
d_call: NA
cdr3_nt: TGCAGCGTTGAGTCCTCGACCCGGGGGACCCAGTACTTC
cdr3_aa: CSVESSTRGTQYF

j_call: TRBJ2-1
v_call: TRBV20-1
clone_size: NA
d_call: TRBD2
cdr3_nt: TGCAGTGCCTGGGGGGGACTAGCGGGAGGGTACTACAATGAGCAGTTCTTC
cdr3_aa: CSAWGGLAGGYYNEQFF

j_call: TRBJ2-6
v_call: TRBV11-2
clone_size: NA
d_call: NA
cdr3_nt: TGTGCCAGCAGCCTATTTAAGGGTATAGGGTCTGGGGCCAACGTCCTGACTTTC
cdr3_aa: CASSLFKGIGSGANVLTF

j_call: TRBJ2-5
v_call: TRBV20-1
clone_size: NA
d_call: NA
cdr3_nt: TGCAGTGCTAGACTGGACCCAAAGACCCAGTACTTC
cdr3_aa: CSARLDPKTQYF

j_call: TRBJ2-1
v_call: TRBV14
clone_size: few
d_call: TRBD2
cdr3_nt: TGTGCCAGCAGCCAAGAGCGTCTTGGACTAGCTGGCAATGAGCAGTTCTTC
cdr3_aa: CASSQERLGLAGNEQFF